This T cell receptor beta chain was retrieved from a study of blood T cell repertoires in COVID-19. The method was immunoSEQ multiplex PCR; TCRdb's version includes in-frame clones alone and lacks a portion of them. The profile shows around 20,000 clones, around 94% of them singletons. There are 17 residues in the CDR3. The V gene's germline CDR1 is LNHDA and CDR2 SQIVND (reference sequence). Trimming at V came to 3 bases and at J to 4 bases, leaving 11 bases not matched to a gene. The V call is TRBV19, the J call TRBJ1-5, with 8 bases matching TRBD1. The specimen was peripheral blood. The receptor was isolated from a human donor in a cohort sampled during active COVID-19. Here the CDR3 reads CASSIIQGAFPNQPQHF. CDR3 DNA: TGTGCCAGTAGTATTATCCAGGGGGCCTTTCCGAATCAGCCCCAGCATTTT.